The 17 T cell receptor beta chains presented below share a single source sample, sequenced in a study of breast tumors, draining lymph nodes, adjacent tissues. One entry per CDR3 protein, called by TCRdb with MiXCR from the multiplex PCR reads. This sample has under 20,000 distinct CDR3 sequences, with roughly 43% found just once. Sequencing was carried out using breast tumor tissue. Every receptor here comes from a female donor with breast cancer. Some clones in this sample may be carry-over from other donors' samples.

In this sample, this clonotype turned up many times. J is TRBJ2-7 and V is TRBV25-1, with 9 bases lining up with TRBD1. Germline V gene sequence: CDR1 MGHDK, CDR2 SYGVNS. The CDR3 runs to 13 residues. The J segment lost 6 bases and the V segment lost 8 bases, leaving 8 bases of the junction unmatched. The CDR3 DNA follows: TGTGCCAGCCGGGGGACAGGGACTGGCGAGCAGTACTTC. Translation: CASRGTGTGEQYF.

V is TRBV24-1 and J is TRBJ2-1, with D unresolved. CDR1 and CDR2 (germline): KGHDR, SFDVKD. This CDR3 spans 11 amino acids. Trimming cost V 3 bases and J 6 bases, with 2 bases left between them. In DNA form, the CDR3 reads TGTGCCACCAGTGATATCAATGAGCAGTTCTTC. Its protein is CATSDINEQFF.

This clonotype was observed at least ten times. V is TRBV12-3 or TRBV12-4 and J is TRBJ2-2; D unclear. The CDR3 runs 15 residues. V lost 6 bases and J 0 bases, leaving 11 bases between the germline ends. CDR3 sequence: CASSPVVTNTGELFF. CDR3 nucleotide sequence: TGTGCCAGCAGCCCGGTTGTAACGAACACCGGGGAGCTGTTTTTT.

This clonotype is classed as medium-sized. V is TRBV7-2 and J is TRBJ1-5; no clear D gene. V was shortened by 5 bases and J by 10 bases, with 18 bases between the two germline ends. The CDR3 has 14 residues. Germline V gene sequence: CDR1 SGHTA, CDR2 FQGNSA. The CDR3 DNA reads as TGTGCCAGCAGCACGACCCGAGGAAAAGAACCCCAGCATTTT. This encodes CASSTTRGKEPQHF.

With respect to this clonotype: One base away lies a much larger clone, so this may be a sequencing read error. The J gene is TRBJ2-7, the V gene TRBV11-3, with D unresolved. Germline V CDR1 and CDR2: SGHNT, YENEEA. The CDR3 loop spans 13 amino acids. V shed 6 bases and J shed 9 bases, with 18 bases lying between them. In DNA form, the CDR3 reads TGTGCCAGCAGAGAAGGGTCGACCTCCGGGCAGTACTTC. It is translated as CASREGSTSGQYF.

This clonotype was observed at least ten times. The V call is TRBV19, the J call TRBJ1-2; D gene uncertain. The CDR3 loop spans 11 amino acids. Germline V gene lookup returns CDR1 LNHDA and CDR2 SQIVND (reference sequence). V lost 4 bases and J lost 9, with 9 bases in between. The DNA for the CDR3 is TGTGCCAGTAGTACATGGACGAGCTACACCTTC. This codes for CASSTWTSYTF. The variable domain in full, with the rest retrieved from reference TRBV19 and TRBJ1-2, is DGGITQSPKYLFRKEGQNVTLSCEQNLNHDAMYWYRQDPGQGLRLIYYSQIVNDFQKGDIAEGYSVSREKKESFPLTVTSAQKNPTAFYLCASSTWTSYTFGSGTRLTVV.

The chain couples TRBV2 to TRBJ1-3, with 7 bases matching TRBD1. Trimming at V came to 6 bases and at J to 2 bases, leaving 7 bases not matched to a gene. CDR1 is SNHLY, CDR2 FYNNEI, per germline. This CDR3 region has 15 residues. CDR3 residues: CASRGTEWTGNTIYF. The CDR3 bases are TGTGCCAGCAGGGGGACAGAGTGGACTGGAAACACCATATATTTT. Complete variable domain (other parts from reference TRBV2 and TRBJ1-3): EPEVTQTPSHQVTQMGQEVILRCVPISNHLYFYWYRQILGQKVEFLVSFYNNEISEKSEIFDDQFSVERPDGSNFTLKIRSTKLEDSAMYFCASRGTEWTGNTIYFGEGSWLTVV.

This clonotype was detected ten times or more. The gene calls are TRBV6-5 and TRBJ2-7, with D perhaps TRBD1 or TRBD2 (5 bases each). Trimming removed 5 bases at V and 2 bases at J, with 16 bases between. Germline-derived CDR1 and CDR2 are MNHEY and SVGAGI. The CDR3 runs to 15 residues. Written as DNA, the CDR3 is TGTGCCAGCAGTCTCGGGACCAAAGTCGCCTACGAGCAGTACTTC. Protein: CASSLGTKVAYEQYF.

This clonotype was counted at least ten times. The J gene is TRBJ1-5, the V gene TRBV30; D uncertain. There are 15 residues in the CDR3. The germline CDR1 and CDR2 sequences are GTSNPN and SVGIG (reference sequence). V was cut by 0 bases and J by 3 bases, with 12 bases left in between. DNA of the CDR3: TGTGCCTGGAGTGTAGGCACAGCCCCCAATCAGCCCCAGCATTTT. Translating it yields CAWSVGTAPNQPQHF. The entire variable domain, with the rest obtained from reference TRBV30 and TRBJ1-5, is as follows: SQTIHQWPATLVQPVGSPLSLECTVEGTSNPNLYWYRQAAGRGLQLLFYSVGIGQISSEVPQNLSASRPQDRQFILSSKKLLLSDSGFYLCAWSVGTAPNQPQHFGDGTRLSIL.

This clonotype has ten or more counts. A much larger clone differs from this one at a single base, so this may be a read error. This chain joins TRBV20-1 and TRBJ2-7, with unresolved D. The CDR3 length is 13 residues. CDR1 and CDR2 (germline): DFQATT, SNEGSKA (reference sequence). CDR3 bases: TGCAGTGCTAGAGATCCCCGCTCCTACGCGCAGTACTTC. This gives the protein CSARDPRSYAQYF.

J is TRBJ2-1 and V is TRBV7-9; 12 nucleotides match TRBD2. In germline, CDR1 is SEHNR, CDR2 FQNEAQ (reference sequence). Losses at the gene ends were 4 bases for V and 3 bases for J; bases not matched to a gene: 10. The CDR3 contains 18 residues. This CDR3 is CASSSTGLAGGSYNEQFF. As DNA, the CDR3 is TGTGCCAGCAGCTCTACGGGGCTAGCGGGAGGGAGCTACAATGAGCAGTTCTTC.

This clonotype is categorized as medium-sized (0.01 to 0.1%). V usage is TRBV20-1 and J usage is TRBJ2-5; TRBD1 is a possible D gene (7 bases). This CDR3 is built from 18 residues. CDR1 is DFQATT, CDR2 SNEGSKA, per germline (reference sequence). V lost 2 bases to trimming and J lost 6 bases, with 28 bases between them. The CDR3 loop reads CSARRGLGGIEGAKTQYF. For the CDR3, the DNA is TGCAGTGCTAGAAGGGGGTTGGGCGGGATTGAGGGGGCGAAGACCCAGTACTTC.

The sample holds many counts of this clonotype. The chain links TRBV19 to TRBJ1-5; perhaps TRBD1 as D (5 bases). This CDR3 region has 16 residues. Between the trimmed V and J ends, which lost 5 bases and 5 bases, there was a span of 19 bases. CDR1 and CDR2 from the germline V gene are LNHDA and SQIVND (reference sequence). CDR3 in DNA: TGTGCCAGTAGTCCCACTGGGGGGGAATGGGATCAGCCCCAGCATTTT. This sequence encodes CASSPTGGEWDQPQHF.

The chain combines TRBV20-1 with TRBJ2-7; 10 bases align to TRBD2. The CDR3 is 15 amino acids. V lost 0 bases, J lost 5 bases, and 7 bases stayed unmatched. Germline V gives CDR1 DFQATT, CDR2 SNEGSKA (reference sequence). CDR3 protein: CSARDPLAGDDEQYF. The CDR3 region has the DNA TGCAGTGCTAGAGATCCCCTAGCGGGGGACGACGAGCAGTACTTC.

The sample holds many counts of this clonotype. The chain carries TRBV18 and TRBJ2-7; D is possibly TRBD2 (5 bases). Germline V gives CDR1 KGHSH, CDR2 LQKENI. The V end was cut by 1 base, the J end by 0 bases, with 7 bases between. The CDR3 totals 14 residues. The CDR3 region has the DNA TGTGCCAGCTCACCACTAGCGAGCTCCTACGAGCAGTACTTC. Its translation is CASSPLASSYEQYF.

This clonotype was recorded many times. This chain connects TRBV3-1 to TRBJ2-7; the match to TRBD2 covers 7 bases. There are 15 residues in the CDR3. J was trimmed by 3 bases and V by 6 bases; bases with no gene match: 11. Germline V gene lookup returns CDR1 LGHDT and CDR2 YNNKEL (reference sequence). CDR3 nucleotides: TGTGCCAGCAGTTTGGACGGGACTACCCACTACGAGCAGTACTTC. Amino acids: CASSLDGTTHYEQYF.

This clonotype was found once. V gene TRBV20-1 combines with J gene TRBJ2-1; D is possibly TRBD2 (6 bases). Trimming removed 6 bases from V and 2 bases from J, with 14 bases in between. This CDR3 has 14 residues. Per germline, CDR1 DFQATT and CDR2 SNEGSKA (reference sequence). CDR3 coding DNA: TGCAGTGCCGCGGATAGCGGAACCTACAATGAGCAGTTCTTC. It codes for CSAADSGTYNEQFF.